The 30 T cell receptor beta chains given below trace back to one sample, sequenced in a study of T cells in tuberculosis. The method was immunoSEQ multiplex PCR; TCRdb's version includes in-frame clones alone and lacks a portion of them. This table has 40,000 or so clones, approximately 95% appearing once. Stated time point: new active TB diagnosis, blood taken before or within 7 days of starting treatment. Source: PBMCs, taken at tuberculosis diagnosis. These receptors originate from an adult with tuberculosis.

This clone was observed a single time. This sequence joins TRBV12-5 and TRBJ2-1, with D possibly being TRBD1 (5 bases). The CDR3 has 17 residues. Germline values: CDR1 LGHNT, CDR2 FRNRAP. Trimming cost V 2 bases and J 0 bases, with 14 bases left between them. This CDR3 is CASGLYPTVSSYNEQFF. In DNA form, the CDR3 reads TGTGCTAGTGGTTTGTACCCGACAGTTAGCTCCTACAATGAGCAGTTCTTC. Full variable domain (remainder filled in from reference TRBV12-5 and TRBJ2-1): DARVTQTPRHKVTEMGQEVTMRCQPILGHNTVFWYRQTMMQGLELLAYFRNRAPLDDSGMPKDRFSAEMPDATLATLKIQPSEPRDSAVYFCASGLYPTVSSYNEQFFGPGTRLTVL.

The chain couples TRBV7-2 to TRBJ1-6; 7 nucleotides agree with TRBD1. Germline trimming cut 6 bases from V and 5 bases from J; bases unmatched to any gene: 7. The CDR3 extends over 15 amino acids. Looked up from germline, CDR1 is SGHTA and CDR2 is FQGNSA. The CDR3 reads CASRGQPLNNSPLHF. DNA for the CDR3: TGTGCCAGCAGGGGACAGCCGTTAAATAATTCACCCCTCCACTTT.

CDR3 DNA: TGCGCCAGCAGCTTAGGGGACAGGGGAACAGATACGCAGTATTTT. It specifies CASSLGDRGTDTQYF. The V gene is TRBV5-1, the J gene TRBJ2-3, with 10 bases fitting TRBD1. The CDR3 sequence is 15 residues long. Germline CDR1 is SGHRS and CDR2 is YFSETQ. V shed 2 bases and J 3 bases; nucleotides not matched to a gene: 3.

The rearrangement joins TRBV19 to TRBJ1-5; D is undetermined. The CDR3 sequence is 14 residues long. V lost 6 bases and J 5 bases, leaving 14 bases between the germline ends. CDR1 and CDR2 from the germline V gene are LNHDA and SQIVND (reference sequence). The DNA for the CDR3 is TGTGCCAGTAGATGGAGCGGAGACTATCAGCCCCAGCATTTT. Protein product: CASRWSGDYQPQHF. The whole variable domain, remainder taken from reference TRBV19 and TRBJ1-5, is DGGITQSPKYLFRKEGQNVTLSCEQNLNHDAMYWYRQDPGQGLRLIYYSQIVNDFQKGDIAEGYSVSREKKESFPLTVTSAQKNPTAFYLCASRWSGDYQPQHFGDGTRLSIL.

The V call is TRBV2, the J call TRBJ1-1; D perhaps matches TRBD1 (5 bases). V lost 2 bases, J lost 3 bases, and 10 bases lay in between. Germline V gene lookup returns CDR1 SNHLY and CDR2 FYNNEI. This CDR3 has 14 residues. The CDR3 spells CASSESRADTEAFF. The DNA of the CDR3 is TGTGCCAGCAGTGAATCCAGGGCCGACACTGAAGCTTTCTTT.

This chain connects TRBV10-3 to TRBJ2-3, with TRBD2 matching 12 bases. The CDR3 spans 16 residues. Trimming removed 3 bases from V and 5 bases from J; junction bases left unmatched: 6. Germline lookup yields CDR1 ENHRY and CDR2 SYGVKD. The CDR3 sequence is CAISDLAGGLGDTQYF. DNA of the CDR3: TGTGCCATCAGTGACCTAGCGGGGGGGCTTGGAGATACGCAGTATTTT.

The chain has TRBV11-3 and TRBJ2-1; weak D call: TRBD2 (5 bases). V lost 1 base and J lost 7, with 17 bases in between. The germline gives CDR1 SGHNT, CDR2 YENEEA. The CDR3 loop spans 16 amino acids. For the CDR3, the DNA is TGTGCCAGCAGCTTAGGAGGGCTCGGATTTCGAAATGAGCAGTTCTTC. Its protein is CASSLGGLGFRNEQFF.

The V call is TRBV6-6, the J call TRBJ1-5, with 7 nucleotides matching TRBD1. There are 14 residues in the CDR3. From germline, CDR1 is MNHNY and CDR2 SVGAGI (reference sequence). The ends lost 2 bases at V and 8 bases at J; junction bases unmatched: 6. Here the CDR3 reads CASSYGTGVKPQHF. The CDR3 coding sequence is TGTGCCAGCAGTTACGGAACAGGGGTGAAGCCCCAGCATTTT.

In nucleotides, the CDR3 is TGTGCCAGCAGTTCTTGGACAGGGGGCTTTCCAACTAATGAAAAACTGTTTTTT. Translating gives CASSSWTGGFPTNEKLFF. The rearrangement joins TRBV6-4 to TRBJ1-4, with 11 bases that match TRBD1. Germline loops: CDR1 MRHNA, CDR2 SNTAGT. V was pared by 5 bases and J by 0 bases, with 8 bases of the junction left unmatched. This CDR3 region has 18 residues.

This clone has a handful of counts. This same CDR3 is encoded by further DNA sequences in the sample. The rearrangement uses TRBV5-1 and TRBJ2-3; 8 bases agree with TRBD1. V shed 4 bases and J 1 base; nucleotides not matched to a gene: 2. The CDR3 totals 14 residues. Germline CDR1 is SGHRS and CDR2 is YFSETQ. The CDR3 sequence: CASSQDRGTDTQYF. The CDR3 coding sequence is TGCGCCAGCAGCCAGGACAGGGGCACAGATACGCAGTATTTT. The full variable domain, its missing parts supplied by reference TRBV5-1 and TRBJ2-3, is KAGVTQTPRYLIKTRGQQVTLSCSPISGHRSVSWYQQTPGQGLQFLFEYFSETQRNKGNFPGRFSGRQFSNSRSEMNVSTLELGDSALYLCASSQDRGTDTQYFGPGTRLTVL.

The rearrangement links TRBV6-1 to TRBJ2-1; D is perhaps TRBD2 (5 bases). The CDR3 covers 13 residues. Trimming pared 8 bases from V and 7 bases from J, leaving 15 bases between. CDR1 and CDR2 from the germline V gene are MNHNS and SASEGT. DNA of the CDR3: TGTGCCAGCTCGCGCGGTATAGCGAATGAGCAGTTCTTC. Its protein is CASSRGIANEQFF.

V and J are TRBV19 and TRBJ2-1; 15 bases align to TRBD2. The germline CDR1 and CDR2 sequences are LNHDA and SQIVND (reference sequence). The trim removed 9 bases at V and 4 bases at J, leaving 10 bases unmatched. This CDR3 spans 17 amino acids. Written as DNA, the CDR3 is TGTGCCAGCCGGACTAGCGGGGGGGCCGGAGGTTACAATGAGCAGTTCTTC. This gives the protein CASRTSGGAGGYNEQFF. Based on the CDR3 plus reference TRBV19 and TRBJ2-1, the full variable domain is DGGITQSPKYLFRKEGQNVTLSCEQNLNHDAMYWYRQDPGQGLRLIYYSQIVNDFQKGDIAEGYSVSREKKESFPLTVTSAQKNPTAFYLCASRTSGGAGGYNEQFFGPGTRLTVL.

V is TRBV10-3 and J is TRBJ2-7; a possible D gene is TRBD2 (7 bases). CDR3 length: 13 amino acids. Trimming stripped 6 bases from V and 4 bases from J, with 13 bases between. CDR1 ENHRY and CDR2 SYGVKD come from the germline V gene. The CDR3 here is CAIREQGGYEQYF. The CDR3 coding sequence is TGTGCCATCAGGGAACAGGGAGGGTACGAGCAGTACTTC.

J is TRBJ1-5 and V is TRBV5-1; TRBD1 aligns across 11 bases. Germline loops: CDR1 SGHRS, CDR2 YFSETQ. The V gene end was trimmed by 3 bases and the J gene end by 4 bases; junction bases not matched to a gene: 3. The CDR3 length is 15 residues. The DNA for the CDR3 is TGCGCCAGCAGCTGGGGGACAGGGGGAAATCAGCCCCAGCATTTT. Translated: CASSWGTGGNQPQHF.

The chain employs TRBV29-1 and TRBJ2-1, with 7 nucleotides matching TRBD1. Germline CDR1 is SQVTM and CDR2 is ANQGSEA. The CDR3 is made up of 13 amino acids. The V gene end was trimmed by 4 bases and the J gene end by 7 bases; junction bases not matched to a gene: 7. The CDR3 DNA is TGCAGCGTTGGGGGCAGGGGGTGGAATGAGCAGTTCTTC. It yields the protein CSVGGRGWNEQFF.

The J gene is TRBJ1-3, the V gene TRBV5-1; 8 bases are shared with TRBD1. Germline V lookup: CDR1 SGHRS, CDR2 YFSETQ. V was pared by 7 bases and J by 4 bases, with 7 bases of the junction left unmatched. This CDR3 is built from 14 residues. Written as DNA, the CDR3 is TGCGCCAGCTCAAATACAGGGGGAGGAAACACCATATATTTT. It is translated as CASSNTGGGNTIYF.

The chain is built from TRBV11-2 and TRBJ2-3; 7 positions match TRBD2. The CDR3 spans 15 residues. Germline V lookup: CDR1 SGHAT, CDR2 FQNNGV. The junction had 2 bases not matched to a gene; V was cut back by 1 base and J by 1 base. The CDR3 nucleotides read TGTGCCAGCAGCTTAGGCCGGGGGGGCACAGATACGCAGTATTTT. This translates into CASSLGRGGTDTQYF. Full variable domain (rest looked up from reference TRBV11-2 and TRBJ2-3): EAGVAQSPRYKIIEKRQSVAFWCNPISGHATLYWYQQILGQGPKLLIQFQNNGVVDDSQLPKDRFSAERLKGVDSTLKIQPAKLEDSAVYLCASSLGRGGTDTQYFGPGTRLTVL.

The rearrangement links TRBV18 to TRBJ1-2; D gene unclear. This CDR3 region has 15 residues. Germline-derived CDR1 and CDR2 are KGHSH and LQKENI. V was pared by 4 bases and J by 8 bases, with 20 bases between. The CDR3 reads CASSLLDAPGSGYTF. The CDR3 coding sequence is TGTGCCAGCTCACTCTTGGATGCTCCCGGGAGCGGCTACACCTTC. The full variable domain, completed using reference TRBV18 and TRBJ1-2, is NAGVMQNPRHLVRRRGQEARLRCSPMKGHSHVYWYRQLPEEGLKFMVYLQKENIIDESGMPKERFSAEFPKEGPSILRIQQVVRGDSAAYFCASSLLDAPGSGYTFGSGTRLTVV.

The genes are TRBV28 and TRBJ2-2, with 9 bases fitting TRBD2. CDR3 length: 15 residues. V lost 6 bases, J lost 4 bases, and 6 bases stayed unmatched. The germline CDR1 and CDR2 sequences are MDHEN and SYDVKM. The CDR3 coding sequence is TGTGCCAGCAGGCTAGCGGGACACCCCACCGGGGAGCTGTTTTTT. Protein product: CASRLAGHPTGELFF.

V and J are TRBV9 and TRBJ1-6; perhaps TRBD1 as D (6 bases). Germline V lookup: CDR1 SGDLS, CDR2 YYNGEE. The V end was cut by 0 bases, the J end by 13 bases, with 11 bases between. The CDR3 spans 13 residues. The chain's CDR3 is CASSVGDRSPLHF. The CDR3 DNA follows: TGTGCCAGCAGCGTAGGTGACAGGTCCCCCCTCCACTTT. Based on the CDR3 plus reference TRBV9 and TRBJ1-6, the full variable domain is DSGVTQTPKHLITATGQRVTLRCSPRSGDLSVYWYQQSLDQGLQFLIQYYNGEERAKGNILERFSAQQFPDLHSELNLSSLELGDSALYFCASSVGDRSPLHFGNGTRLTVT.

Only one count was recorded for this clone. The gene calls are TRBV5-1 and TRBJ2-7; 12 bases are shared with TRBD2. CDR1 is SGHRS, CDR2 YFSETQ, per germline. With 4 bases clipped from V and 2 bases from J, the junction kept 7 bases outside the gene matches. This CDR3 region has 16 residues. This chain's CDR3 is CASSTRTSGETYEQYF. The CDR3, as DNA: TGCGCCAGCAGCACCAGGACTAGCGGGGAAACCTACGAGCAGTACTTC. The variable domain in full, completed from reference TRBV5-1 and TRBJ2-7, reads KAGVTQTPRYLIKTRGQQVTLSCSPISGHRSVSWYQQTPGQGLQFLFEYFSETQRNKGNFPGRFSGRQFSNSRSEMNVSTLELGDSALYLCASSTRTSGETYEQYFGPGTRLTVT.

The chain uses TRBV5-6 and TRBJ2-2; weak D call: TRBD2 (6 bases). Germline CDR1 SGHDT, CDR2 YYEEEE. The germline V and J ends were trimmed by 0 bases and 3 bases, with 9 bases remaining between them. The CDR3 runs 15 residues. For the CDR3, the DNA is TGTGCCAGCAGCTTGGTACGGGGGTACACCGGGGAGCTGTTTTTT. Its translation is CASSLVRGYTGELFF.

The chain is built from TRBV27 and TRBJ1-2; D may be TRBD1 (5 bases). Germline V gene lookup returns CDR1 MNHEY and CDR2 SMNVEV (reference sequence). This CDR3 contains 14 residues. V lost 2 bases, J lost 5 bases, and 12 bases lay in between. CDR3 nucleotide sequence: TGTGCCAGCAGTTTACGTGCGGGGGGTTATGGCTACACCTTC. Translating it yields CASSLRAGGYGYTF.

The V call is TRBV2, the J call TRBJ1-1, with 10 nucleotides matching TRBD1. CDR1 and CDR2 from the germline V gene are SNHLY and FYNNEI. The CDR3 consists of 14 residues. Trimming removed 7 bases from V and 5 bases from J; junction bases left unmatched: 7. CDR3 sequence (DNA): TGTGCCAGCAACCGACAGGGGGCGCTGACTGAAGCTTTCTTT. This gives the protein CASNRQGALTEAFF.

This clone was detected a few times. This rearrangement joins TRBV10-3 to TRBJ2-2, with TRBD1 identical over 8 bases. This CDR3 spans 16 amino acids. Germline-derived CDR1 and CDR2 are ENHRY and SYGVKD. V was clipped by 6 bases and J by 1 base; unmatched bases: 7. Here the CDR3 DNA reads TGTGCCATCAGCGCTTCCGGGACAGGGAACACCGGGGAGCTGTTTTTT. Translation: CAISASGTGNTGELFF.

The chain recombines TRBV12-5 with TRBJ2-3; TRBD1 might be the D (6 bases). The length of the CDR3 is 15 residues. Trimming stripped 5 bases from V and 2 bases from J, with 14 bases between. Germline V gene lookup returns CDR1 LGHNT and CDR2 FRNRAP. In nucleotides, the CDR3 is TGTGCTAGTGGTCCGGGACACCAAGTCACAGATACGCAGTATTTT. It is translated as CASGPGHQVTDTQYF.

The J gene is TRBJ1-5, the V gene TRBV27; D is unresolved. Germline CDR1 reads MNHEY; CDR2 reads SMNVEV (reference sequence). Trimming left V 1 base short and J 3 bases short, with 10 bases between. The CDR3 covers 15 residues. The CDR3 protein is CASSLYRELNQPQHF. The CDR3 DNA follows: TGTGCCAGCAGTTTATACAGAGAGCTCAATCAGCCCCAGCATTTT.

This clone came up once. The chain joins TRBV5-1 to TRBJ2-6; 8 positions match TRBD1. Looked up from germline, CDR1 is SGHRS and CDR2 is YFSETQ. The CDR3 has 19 amino acids. Trimming at V came to 1 base and at J to 4 bases, leaving 13 bases not matched to a gene. For the CDR3, the DNA is TGCGCCAGCAGCTTGTTCAGGGGGCAAGTAGTAGCAGGGGCCAACGTCCTGACTTTC. Translation gives CASSLFRGQVVAGANVLTF. Full variable domain (remainder filled in from reference TRBV5-1 and TRBJ2-6): KAGVTQTPRYLIKTRGQQVTLSCSPISGHRSVSWYQQTPGQGLQFLFEYFSETQRNKGNFPGRFSGRQFSNSRSEMNVSTLELGDSALYLCASSLFRGQVVAGANVLTFGAGSRLTVL.

CDR3 in DNA: TGTGCCACCAGCTCGCGACTAAGCGGGGGTGGCACAGATACGCAGTATTTT. It codes for CATSSRLSGGGTDTQYF. This chain links TRBV15 with TRBJ2-3; 8 nucleotides line up with TRBD2. This CDR3 spans 17 amino acids. V shed 5 bases and J 1 base; nucleotides not matched to a gene: 11. The germline CDR1 and CDR2 sequences are LNHNV and YYDKDF (reference sequence).

This rearrangement joins TRBV4-3 to TRBJ2-4, with 7 bases aligning to TRBD1. J lost 8 bases, V lost 0 bases, and 7 bases had no gene match. The CDR3 length is 15 residues. Germline values: CDR1 LGHNA, CDR2 YSLEER. The CDR3 protein is CASSQDRAGGDIQYF. The CDR3 DNA reads as TGCGCCAGCAGCCAAGATAGAGCAGGGGGAGACATTCAGTACTTC.